The clone carrying this T cell receptor (beta chain) appeared a few times. This sample stems from a study of blood T cell repertoires in COVID-19. Trimming stripped 10 bases from V and 1 base from J, with 16 bases between. CDR1 and CDR2 (germline): SNHLY, FYNNEI. The CDR3 contains 14 residues. Profiling relied on immunoSEQ multiplex PCR, and the TCRdb table lists in-frame clones only, not all of them. The profile shows a few hundred thousand clones, roughly 80% of them singletons. The origin of this receptor is a woman between 18 and 29 years old with acute or convalescent COVID-19. This chain links TRBV2 with TRBJ1-1; TRBD1 might be the D (5 bases). The sample taken for sequencing was peripheral blood. CDR3: CATAGRGANTEAFF. CDR3 coding DNA: TGTGCCACCGCGGGGAGGGGTGCGAACACTGAAGCTTTCTTT. Combining the CDR3 with reference TRBV2 and TRBJ1-1 gives the whole variable domain EPEVTQTPSHQVTQMGQEVILRCVPISNHLYFYWYRQILGQKVEFLVSFYNNEISEKSEIFDDQFSVERPDGSNFTLKIRSTKLEDSAMYFCATAGRGANTEAFFGQGTRLTVV.